Below are 3 T cell receptor beta chains sequenced from a single sample in a study of CD4 T cells in relation to SARS-CoV-2 and coronaviruses. Generated by immunoSEQ multiplex PCR, the TCRdb table keeps only in-frame clones and is missing some. The sample carries 60,000 to 85,000 clones, approximately 93% recorded once. CD4+ T cells from unexposed donors were obtained before the COVID-19 pandemic (2011-2018). What was sequenced was naive CD4+ T cells from PBMCs. Subset denoted: naive CD4+ T cells isolated by negative enrichment. These receptors were collected from a human donor in good health.

The V gene is TRBV11-2, the J gene TRBJ2-1, with 9 bases that match TRBD2. V lost 2 bases and J lost 8; bases outside the gene matches: 4. This CDR3 has 14 residues. In germline, CDR1 is SGHAT, CDR2 FQNNGV. The CDR3 region is CASSLIAGAHEQFF. In nucleotides, the CDR3 is TGTGCCAGCAGCTTAATAGCGGGAGCCCATGAGCAGTTCTTC. Based on the CDR3 plus reference TRBV11-2 and TRBJ2-1, the full variable domain is EAGVAQSPRYKIIEKRQSVAFWCNPISGHATLYWYQQILGQGPKLLIQFQNNGVVDDSQLPKDRFSAERLKGVDSTLKIQPAKLEDSAVYLCASSLIAGAHEQFFGPGTRLTVL.

J is TRBJ2-1 and V is TRBV7-8; 7 bases fit TRBD2. The ends lost 4 bases at V and 10 bases at J; junction bases unmatched: 16. Per germline, CDR1 SGHVS and CDR2 FQNEAQ. This CDR3 is 16 amino acids long. The CDR3 DNA is TGTGCCAGCAGCTCCCTGCGGGGGTCCGACCCGTCCGAGCAGTTCTTC. This sequence encodes CASSSLRGSDPSEQFF.

J is TRBJ2-2 and V is TRBV5-1, with 9 bases matching TRBD2. Trimming took 4 bases from V and 5 from J; bases not matched to a gene: 9. From germline, CDR1 is SGHRS and CDR2 YFSETQ. The CDR3 has 16 amino acids. For the CDR3, the DNA is TGCGCCAGCAGCCCAAGACTAGCGGACCTGACCGGGGAGCTGTTTTTT. Its translation is CASSPRLADLTGELFF.